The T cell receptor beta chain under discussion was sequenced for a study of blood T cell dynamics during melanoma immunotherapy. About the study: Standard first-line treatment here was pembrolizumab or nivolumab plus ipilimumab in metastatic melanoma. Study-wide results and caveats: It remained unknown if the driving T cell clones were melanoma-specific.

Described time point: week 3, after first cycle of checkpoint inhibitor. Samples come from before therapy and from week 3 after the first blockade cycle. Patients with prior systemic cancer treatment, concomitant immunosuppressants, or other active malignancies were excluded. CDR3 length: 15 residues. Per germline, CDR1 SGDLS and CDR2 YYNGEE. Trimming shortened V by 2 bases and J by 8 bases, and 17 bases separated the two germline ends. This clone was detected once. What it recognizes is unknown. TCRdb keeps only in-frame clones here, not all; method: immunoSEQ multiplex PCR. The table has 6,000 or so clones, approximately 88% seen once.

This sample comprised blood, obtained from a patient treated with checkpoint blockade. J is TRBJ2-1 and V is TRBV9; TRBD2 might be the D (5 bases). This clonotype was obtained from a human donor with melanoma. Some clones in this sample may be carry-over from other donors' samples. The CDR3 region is CASSVDSVPRDEQFF. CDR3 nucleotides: TGTGCCAGCAGCGTCGATAGCGTCCCACGGGATGAGCAGTTCTTC.